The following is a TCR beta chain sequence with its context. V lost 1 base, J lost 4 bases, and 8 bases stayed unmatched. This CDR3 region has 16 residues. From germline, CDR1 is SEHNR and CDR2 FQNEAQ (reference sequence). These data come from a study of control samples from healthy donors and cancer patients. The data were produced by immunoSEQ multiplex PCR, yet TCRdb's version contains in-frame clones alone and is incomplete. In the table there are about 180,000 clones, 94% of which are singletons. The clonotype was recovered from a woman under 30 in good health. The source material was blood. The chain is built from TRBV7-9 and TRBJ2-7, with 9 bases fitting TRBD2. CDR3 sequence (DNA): TGTGCCAGCAGCTTAGGGGGTGGTAGCGGGAGTTACGAGCAGTACTTC. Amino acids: CASSLGGGSGSYEQYF.